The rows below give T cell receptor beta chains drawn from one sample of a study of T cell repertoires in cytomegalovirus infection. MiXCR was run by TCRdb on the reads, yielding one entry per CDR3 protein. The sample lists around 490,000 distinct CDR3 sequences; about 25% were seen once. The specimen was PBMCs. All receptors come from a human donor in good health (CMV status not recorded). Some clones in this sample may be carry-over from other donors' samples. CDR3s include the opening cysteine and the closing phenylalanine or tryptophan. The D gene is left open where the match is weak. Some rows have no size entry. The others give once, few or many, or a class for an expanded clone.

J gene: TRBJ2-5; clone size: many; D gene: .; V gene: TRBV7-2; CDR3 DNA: TGTGCCAGCAGCTTAGCCACAGAAGACCCCCCGCAATTAACCCAGTACTTC; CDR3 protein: CASSLATEDPPQLTQYF
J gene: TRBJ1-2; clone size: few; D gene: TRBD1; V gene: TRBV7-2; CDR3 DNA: TGTGCCAGCAGCTCCCAGACAGGGAGGGCCTATGGCTACACCTTC; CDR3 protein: CASSSQTGRAYGYTF
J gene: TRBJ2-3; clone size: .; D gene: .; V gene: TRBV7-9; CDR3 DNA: TGTGCCAGCAGTTCCTATTCCGGGGGCACAGATACGCAGTATTTT; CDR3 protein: CASSSYSGGTDTQYF
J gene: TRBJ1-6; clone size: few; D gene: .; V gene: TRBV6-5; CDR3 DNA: TGTGCCAGCAGTTACCTGCCGACGGGGAGGAATTCACCCCTCCACTTT; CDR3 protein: CASSYLPTGRNSPLHF
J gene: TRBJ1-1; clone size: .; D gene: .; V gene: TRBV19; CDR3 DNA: TGTGCCAGTAGTCCCCGGGGGTCGTCTGAAGCTTTCTTT; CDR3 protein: CASSPRGSSEAFF
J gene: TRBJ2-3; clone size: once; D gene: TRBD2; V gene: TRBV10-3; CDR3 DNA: TGTGCCATCAGTGAGTCGGAGCGGGAGGCCCCAGATACGCAGTATTTT; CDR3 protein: CAISESEREAPDTQYF
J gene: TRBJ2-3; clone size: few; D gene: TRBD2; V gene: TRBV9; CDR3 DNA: TGTGCCAGCAGCCCGAGAAGGACTAGTTTTTTCCCAGATACGCAGTATTTT; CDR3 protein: CASSPRRTSFFPDTQYF
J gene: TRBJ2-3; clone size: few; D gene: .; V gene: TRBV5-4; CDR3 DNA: TGTGCCAGCAACCGGGAAGGGGGCACAGATACGCAGTATTTT; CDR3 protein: CASNREGGTDTQYF
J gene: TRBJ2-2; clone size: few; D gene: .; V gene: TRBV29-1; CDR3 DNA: TGCAGCGTTAGTTGGAGGATCACCGGGGAGCTGTTTTTT; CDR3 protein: CSVSWRITGELFF
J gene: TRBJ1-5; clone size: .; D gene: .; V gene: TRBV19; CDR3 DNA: TGTGCCAGTAGTATATGGGGGGGAAGCAATCAGCCCCAGCATTTT; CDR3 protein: CASSIWGGSNQPQHF
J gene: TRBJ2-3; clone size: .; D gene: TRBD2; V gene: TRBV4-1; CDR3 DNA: TGCGCCAGCAGCCACCAGGGCCTTGCGGGAGAAGATACGCAGTATTTT; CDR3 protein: CASSHQGLAGEDTQYF
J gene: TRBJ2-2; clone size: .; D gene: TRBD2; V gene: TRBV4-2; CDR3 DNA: TGTGCCAGCAGCCCCCGGACTAGCGGAGGGAGCGGGGAGCTGTTTTTT; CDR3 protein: CASSPRTSGGSGELFF
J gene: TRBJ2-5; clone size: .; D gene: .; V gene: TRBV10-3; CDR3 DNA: TGTGCCATCAGTTCAGGGGTCAACCAAGAGACCCAGTACTTC; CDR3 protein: CAISSGVNQETQYF
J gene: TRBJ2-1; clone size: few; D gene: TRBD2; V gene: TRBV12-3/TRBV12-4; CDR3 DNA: TGTGCCAGCGAAACAGGGACTAGCGGGGCCCATGAGCAGTTCTTC; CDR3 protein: CASETGTSGAHEQFF
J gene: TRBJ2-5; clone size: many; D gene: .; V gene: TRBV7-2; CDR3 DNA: TGTGCCAGCAGCAGAGGACGGGCGAGGGCGGCCCAGTACTTC; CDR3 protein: CASSRGRARAAQYF
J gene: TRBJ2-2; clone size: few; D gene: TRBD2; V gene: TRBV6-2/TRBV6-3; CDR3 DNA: TGTGCCAGCAGCCCGGGGACTATGCACACCGGGGAGCTGTTTTTT; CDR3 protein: CASSPGTMHTGELFF
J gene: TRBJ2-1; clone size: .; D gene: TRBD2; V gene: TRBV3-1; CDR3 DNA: TGTGCCAGCAGCCAAAACGGTCAACTAGCGGGAACCTACAATGAGCAGTTCTTC; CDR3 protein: CASSQNGQLAGTYNEQFF
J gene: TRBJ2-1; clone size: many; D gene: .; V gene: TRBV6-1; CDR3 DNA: TGTGCCAGCATCACGGTCCTCGCCGGAAAGAATGAGCAGTTCTTC; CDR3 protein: CASITVLAGKNEQFF
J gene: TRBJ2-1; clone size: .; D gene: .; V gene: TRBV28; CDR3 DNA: TGTGCCAGCAGCGGGGGCGGACAATTAGACAATGAGCAGTTCTTC; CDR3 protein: CASSGGGQLDNEQFF
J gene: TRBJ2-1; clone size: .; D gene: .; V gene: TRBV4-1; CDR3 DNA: TGCGCCAGCAGCCGCGGGATTGGCGCGGATGAGCAGTTCTTC; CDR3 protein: CASSRGIGADEQFF
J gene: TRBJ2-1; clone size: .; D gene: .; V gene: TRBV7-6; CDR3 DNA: TGTGCCAGCAGCACCCCGGACAATCACAATGAGCAGTTCTTC; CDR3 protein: CASSTPDNHNEQFF
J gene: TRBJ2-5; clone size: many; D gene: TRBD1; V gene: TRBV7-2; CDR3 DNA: TGTGCCAGCAGCCTTAACAGGGGGCGAGAGACCCAGTACTTC; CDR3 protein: CASSLNRGRETQYF
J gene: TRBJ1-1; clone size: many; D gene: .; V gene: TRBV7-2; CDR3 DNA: TGTGCCAGCAGCTTAGATCTGAGGAACACTGAAGCTTTCTTT; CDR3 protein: CASSLDLRNTEAFF
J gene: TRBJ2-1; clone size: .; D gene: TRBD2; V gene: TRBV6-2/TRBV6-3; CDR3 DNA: TGTGCCACATTTTCCGGGACTAGCGGGAGAACGGGTCTCTTTCTTGAGCAGTTCTTC; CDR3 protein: CATFSGTSGRTGLFLEQFF
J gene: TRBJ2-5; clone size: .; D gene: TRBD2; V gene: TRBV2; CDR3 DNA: TGTGCCAGCAGGAATACTAGCGGGGAGCTCCGACGGTACTTC; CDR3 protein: CASRNTSGELRRYF
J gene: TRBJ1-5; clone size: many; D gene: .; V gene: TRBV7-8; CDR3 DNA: TGTGCCAGCAGCTTAGGACCCTCCATTTTGGTTAGCAATCAGCCCCAGCATTTT; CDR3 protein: CASSLGPSILVSNQPQHF
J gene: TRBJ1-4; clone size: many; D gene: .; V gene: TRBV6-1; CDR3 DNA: TGTGCCAGCAGTGAGTGGATGAATGAAAAACTGTTTTTT; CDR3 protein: CASSEWMNEKLFF
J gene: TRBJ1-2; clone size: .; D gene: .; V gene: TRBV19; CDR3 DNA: TGTGCCAGTAGCGACAATCCTAAGGCCAACTATGGCTACACCTTC; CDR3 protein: CASSDNPKANYGYTF
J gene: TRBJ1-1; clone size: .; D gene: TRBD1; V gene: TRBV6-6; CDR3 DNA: TGTGCCGGTACTATTGACAGGGGGCAAAATGAAGCTTTCTTT; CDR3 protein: CAGTIDRGQNEAFF
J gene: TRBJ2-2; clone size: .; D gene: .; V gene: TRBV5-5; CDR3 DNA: TGTGCCAGCAGCCTGCCGTCGGAACTAAACACCGGGGAGCTGTTTTTT; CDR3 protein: CASSLPSELNTGELFF
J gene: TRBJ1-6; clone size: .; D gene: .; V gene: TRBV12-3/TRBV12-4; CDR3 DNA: TGTGCCAGCAGTACAGGGTTGGGGAATAATTCACCCCTCCACTTT; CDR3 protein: CASSTGLGNNSPLHF
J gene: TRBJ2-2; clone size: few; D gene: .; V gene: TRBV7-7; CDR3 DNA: TGTGCCAGCAGCTCGGGGAGAGACGGGGAGCTGTTTTTT; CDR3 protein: CASSSGRDGELFF
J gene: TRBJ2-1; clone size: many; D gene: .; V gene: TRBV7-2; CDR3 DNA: TGTGCCAGCAGCCCCCAGGGTGGTTACAATGAGCAGTTCTTC; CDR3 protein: CASSPQGGYNEQFF
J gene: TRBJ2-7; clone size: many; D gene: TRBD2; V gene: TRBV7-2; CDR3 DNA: TGTGCCAGCAGCTTAGCTCTAGCGGGGTCCTACGAGCAGTACTTC; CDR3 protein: CASSLALAGSYEQYF
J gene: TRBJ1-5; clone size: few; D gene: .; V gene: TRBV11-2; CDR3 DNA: TGTGCCAGCAGCTCCGCCGTCTCCGGCCAGCCCCAGCATTTT; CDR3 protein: CASSSAVSGQPQHF
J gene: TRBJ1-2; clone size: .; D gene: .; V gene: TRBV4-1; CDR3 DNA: TGCGCCAGCAGCACGCTCGGAGGGGGGGCGGAAGGCTACACCTTC; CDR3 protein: CASSTLGGGAEGYTF
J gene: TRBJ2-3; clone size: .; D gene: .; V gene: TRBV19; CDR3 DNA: TGTGCCAGTAGTTTCCGACTGGGCGGAGATACGCAGTATTTT; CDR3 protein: CASSFRLGGDTQYF
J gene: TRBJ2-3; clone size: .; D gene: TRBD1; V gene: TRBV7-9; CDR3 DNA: TGTGCCAGCAGCTTACCCGGACAGGGCAAGGATACGCAGTATTTT; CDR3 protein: CASSLPGQGKDTQYF
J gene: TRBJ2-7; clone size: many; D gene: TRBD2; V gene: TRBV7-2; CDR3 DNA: TGTGCCAGCAGCTTAAGGGCGGCTAGCGGGGTGGGAGGTCGCAACTACGAGCAGTACTTC; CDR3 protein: CASSLRAASGVGGRNYEQYF
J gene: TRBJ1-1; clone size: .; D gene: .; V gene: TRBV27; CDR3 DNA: TGTGCCTCCGGGCAGGGATCAGCTTTCTTT; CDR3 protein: CASGQGSAFF
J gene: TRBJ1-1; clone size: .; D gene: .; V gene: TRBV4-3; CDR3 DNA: TGCGCCAGCAGCCAAGATCGGGGGGCGGACACTGAAGCTTTCTTT; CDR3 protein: CASSQDRGADTEAFF
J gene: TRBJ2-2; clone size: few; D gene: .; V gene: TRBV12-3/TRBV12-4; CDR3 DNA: TGTGCCAGCAGTCGACAGGAGTTCACCGGGGAGCTGTTTTTT; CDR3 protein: CASSRQEFTGELFF
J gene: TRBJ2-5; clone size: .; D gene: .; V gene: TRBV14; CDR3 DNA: TGTGCCAGCAGCCAATCGGGACTTGACAGGGTGGTTCGACAAGAGACCCAGTACTTC; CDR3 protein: CASSQSGLDRVVRQETQYF